This TCR beta chain was identified during a study of post-analysis software for immune sequencing data. Points from the study as a whole: Patients used several TRBV segments, including TRBV5-6, TRBV5-1 and TRBV20-1, more often than controls.

The CDR3 runs 17 residues. V shed 0 bases and J shed 0 bases, with 12 bases lying between them. CDR1 SGHDN and CDR2 FVKESK come from the germline V gene. Concerning this clonotype itself: The antigen remains unidentified.

The TCR beta cDNA libraries contained unique molecular identifiers. TCRdb reanalysed the PCR reads using MiXCR and keeps one entry per CDR3 protein. The sample consists of 750,000 to 950,000 distinct CDR3 sequences, 53% of them appearing once. The sequence came from a girl between 10 and 17 years old with multiple sclerosis. Material: blood. The gene calls are TRBV14 and TRBJ2-1; D unclear. CDR3 DNA sequence: TGTGCCAGCAGCCAAGAAATTTGGCGGAGCTCCTACAATGAGCAGTTCTTC. It translates to CASSQEIWRSSYNEQFF.